What follows are 29 T cell receptor beta chains derived from one specimen sequenced in a study of CD8 T cells in ankylosing spondylitis. TCRdb fed the 5' RACE reads into MiXCR, producing one record per CDR3 protein. Among roughly 260,000 distinct CDR3 sequences listed, around 20% were seen once. Sequences were obtained from blood, either unsorted or a sorted T cell fraction (not recorded which). The receptors were sampled from a male donor with ankylosing spondylitis or in good health (not recorded which).

The chain carries TRBV7-9 and TRBJ1-1; 7 bases map to TRBD1. Germline V lookup: CDR1 SEHNR, CDR2 FQNEAQ (reference sequence). The CDR3 totals 14 residues. Trimming removed 3 bases from V and 7 bases from J; junction bases left unmatched: 8. CDR3 in amino acids: CASSFDRVRIEAFF. CDR3 sequence (DNA): TGTGCCAGCAGCTTTGACAGGGTGAGAATTGAAGCTTTCTTT.

The CDR3 DNA reads TGTGCCAGCAGTTTCGGGGCAGGCGGTAACTACACCTTC. This codes for CASSFGAGGNYTF. The chain links TRBV12-3 or TRBV12-4 to TRBJ1-2; the D gene is possibly TRBD1 (5 bases). This CDR3 has 13 amino acids. V lost 3 bases and J lost 10, with 15 bases in between.

This clonotype has just a few counts. The chain links TRBV7-8 to TRBJ1-6; D is uncertain. Germline CDR1 SGHVS, CDR2 FQNEAQ. Trimming cost V 5 bases and J 15 bases, with 14 bases left between them. There are 12 residues in the CDR3. This CDR3 reads CASSPPGRVLHF. The CDR3 DNA reads as TGTGCCAGCAGCCCTCCTGGCCGAGTCCTCCACTTT.

There are many counts of this clonotype. V and J are TRBV12-5 and TRBJ2-1, with 10 positions matching TRBD2. Germline-derived CDR1 and CDR2 are LGHNT and FRNRAP. V shed 3 bases and J 2 bases; nucleotides not matched to a gene: 10. This CDR3 region has 18 residues. The CDR3, as DNA: TGTGCTAGTGGTTTCACCACTCCGACTAGCGGGCCCTACAATGAGCAGTTCTTC. Protein: CASGFTTPTSGPYNEQFF.

This clonotype came up many times. The chain is built from TRBV2 and TRBJ1-1, with D possibly matching TRBD1 (5 bases). Deletions cut 1 base from V and 4 bases from J, with 7 bases between. The CDR3 sequence is 13 residues long. CDR1 SNHLY and CDR2 FYNNEI come from the germline V gene. The CDR3, as DNA: TGTGCCAGCAGTGAAGGGGACGGCACTGAAGCTTTCTTT. Encoded protein: CASSEGDGTEAFF.

The gene calls are TRBV5-1 and TRBJ2-2; D gene unclear. CDR3 length: 13 amino acids. The germline gives CDR1 SGHRS, CDR2 YFSETQ. The germline V and J ends were trimmed by 4 bases and 3 bases, with 7 bases remaining between them. CDR3 DNA sequence: TGCGCCAGCAGCATAAGGGACACCGGGGAGCTGTTTTTT. Protein: CASSIRDTGELFF.

This clonotype was detected many times. J is TRBJ2-5 and V is TRBV10-3, with D tentatively TRBD1 (6 bases). The CDR3 runs 12 residues. CDR1 and CDR2 (germline): ENHRY, SYGVKD. V was clipped by 6 bases and J by 2 bases, with 7 bases between them. As DNA, the CDR3 is TGTGCCATCAGGGGGACACAAGAGACCCAGTACTTC. This sequence encodes CAIRGTQETQYF.

V gene TRBV12-3 or TRBV12-4 combines with J gene TRBJ2-2; D is unresolved. V was clipped by 6 bases and J by 0 bases, with 5 bases between them. This CDR3 contains 13 residues. CDR3 DNA: TGTGCCAGCAGGGATCCGAACACCGGGGAGCTGTTTTTT. This gives the protein CASRDPNTGELFF.

The rearrangement joins TRBV5-1 to TRBJ2-6, with a tentative D call TRBD1 (5 bases). The V gene lost 0 bases and the J gene lost 0 bases, with 13 bases spanning the gap. The germline gives CDR1 SGHRS, CDR2 YFSETQ. The CDR3 runs 18 residues. Here the CDR3 DNA reads TGCGCCAGCAGCTTGGCCGAGACAGCCATCTCTGGGGCCAACGTCCTGACTTTC. As protein: CASSLAETAISGANVLTF.

Ten or more counts support this clonotype. The chain recombines TRBV20-1 with TRBJ1-5; D is unresolved. The germline gives CDR1 DFQATT, CDR2 SNEGSKA (reference sequence). The CDR3 loop spans 14 amino acids. V was cut by 2 bases and J by 0 bases, with 8 bases left in between. The CDR3 DNA sequence: TGCAGTGCTAGAAGTGGTGGTAGCAATCAGCCCCAGCATTTT. Translated: CSARSGGSNQPQHF.

This sequence joins TRBV20-1 and TRBJ1-5; no firm D call. V was trimmed by 3 bases and J by 3 bases, leaving 18 bases between them. Germline V gene lookup returns CDR1 DFQATT and CDR2 SNEGSKA (reference sequence). This CDR3 is built from 16 residues. CDR3 coding DNA: TGCAGTGCTAGGTCTAGTGCAAGGAGAGTCAATCAGCCCCAGCATTTT. Translated, it gives CSARSSARRVNQPQHF.

By proportion, this clonotype is medium-sized. The chain joins TRBV5-1 to TRBJ1-1, with D perhaps TRBD1 (6 bases). V lost 5 bases to trimming and J lost 1 base, with 12 bases between them. CDR1 is SGHRS and CDR2 is YFSETQ in the germline V gene. This CDR3 comprises 14 residues. The CDR3 sequence: CASSRSGENTEAFF. The DNA of the CDR3 is TGCGCCAGCAGTAGATCAGGGGAGAACACTGAAGCTTTCTTT.

There are many counts of this clonotype. The rearrangement uses TRBV5-1 and TRBJ1-1; 7 nucleotides agree with TRBD1. There are 14 residues in the CDR3. V lost 3 bases and J lost 1; bases outside the gene matches: 3. Germline assignment: CDR1 SGHRS and CDR2 YFSETQ. For the CDR3, the DNA is TGCGCCAGCAGCTGGGACAGCACGAACACTGAAGCTTTCTTT. Translation gives CASSWDSTNTEAFF.

This clonotype is medium-sized (0.01 to 0.1%) within its sample. The chain uses TRBV5-1 and TRBJ2-5, with D unclear. Trimming took off 0 bases at V and 3 bases at J, with 0 bases between the two ends. CDR3 length: 11 residues. Germline lookup yields CDR1 SGHRS and CDR2 YFSETQ. The CDR3 bases are TGCGCCAGCAGCTTGGAAGAGACCCAGTACTTC. This gives the protein CASSLEETQYF.

V and J are TRBV4-1 and TRBJ1-6, with 7 bases fitting TRBD1. J gave up 7 bases and V 2 bases, and 8 bases lay outside the gene matches. There are 16 residues in the CDR3. The V gene's germline CDR1 is MGHRA and CDR2 YSYEKL. The CDR3 DNA reads TGCGCCAGCAGCCAATTGGTCGACAGGGAAAATTCACCCCTCCACTTT. Encoded protein: CASSQLVDRENSPLHF.

This clonotype showed up many times. The V and J genes are TRBV29-1 and TRBJ2-3; unclear D gene. Trimming removed 2 bases at V and 4 bases at J, with 10 bases between. CDR3 length: 13 amino acids. Germline V CDR1 and CDR2: SQVTM, ANQGSEA. The CDR3 sequence is CSVEFASPDTQYF. For the CDR3, the DNA is TGCAGCGTTGAATTTGCGTCCCCAGATACGCAGTATTTT.

Only a few counts were recorded for this clonotype. V gene TRBV12-3 or TRBV12-4 combines with J gene TRBJ1-6; possibly TRBD1 for D (5 bases). The length of the CDR3 is 13 residues. V dropped 6 bases and J dropped 4 bases, with 7 bases sitting between them. DNA of the CDR3: TGTGCCAGCAGGAAGGGGTATAATTCACCCCTCCACTTT. Translating it yields CASRKGYNSPLHF.

This clonotype came up a few times. V and J are TRBV2 and TRBJ2-3; the D gene is possibly TRBD1 (6 bases). The CDR3 consists of 14 residues. Germline V gene sequence: CDR1 SNHLY, CDR2 FYNNEI. V shed 7 bases and J shed 4 bases, with 15 bases lying between them. CDR3 nucleotide sequence: TGTGCCAGCAAGTCTGACAGGCCCCCAGATACGCAGTATTTT. It yields the protein CASKSDRPPDTQYF.

This chain connects TRBV6-6 to TRBJ1-1, with a weak D call TRBD1 (6 bases). The CDR3 is 13 residues long. V was pared by 2 bases and J by 5 bases, with 9 bases between. In germline, CDR1 is MNHNY, CDR2 SVGAGI (reference sequence). CDR3 residues: CASSYEGGTEAFF. The CDR3, as DNA: TGTGCCAGCAGTTACGAGGGGGGGACTGAAGCTTTCTTT.

This clonotype was detected a few times. V gene TRBV9 combines with J gene TRBJ2-5, with TRBD1 identical over 7 bases. Germline CDR1 SGDLS, CDR2 YYNGEE. V trimming: 1 base; J trimming: 4 bases; junction bases outside the gene matches: 7. The CDR3 extends over 15 amino acids. DNA of the CDR3: TGTGCCAGCAGCGTATCTTGGACAGGTGGAGAGACCCAGTACTTC. It translates to CASSVSWTGGETQYF.

This clonotype was picked up a small number of times. V usage is TRBV7-8 and J usage is TRBJ2-7; TRBD2 might be the D (6 bases). Between the trimmed V and J ends, which lost 3 bases and 9 bases, there was a span of 18 bases. Germline assignment: CDR1 SGHVS and CDR2 FQNEAQ. The CDR3 spans 14 residues. The CDR3 region is CASSLGGGANWQYV. CDR3 coding DNA: TGTGCCAGCAGCTTGGGGGGAGGAGCAAACTGGCAGTACGTC.

The gene calls are TRBV7-2 and TRBJ2-3; TRBD1 might be the D (5 bases). CDR3 length: 11 amino acids. The ends were cut back, 8 bases at V and 6 bases at J, with 9 bases in the middle. Germline assignment: CDR1 SGHTA and CDR2 FQGNSA. CDR3 bases: TGTGCCAGCGGGGCCTTGGATACGCAGTATTTT. This codes for CASGALDTQYF.

This sequence joins TRBV5-1 and TRBJ1-2, with D uncertain. The germline CDR1 and CDR2 sequences are SGHRS and YFSETQ. The germline V and J ends were trimmed by 0 bases and 1 base, with 16 bases remaining between them. This CDR3 region has 17 residues. CDR3 sequence reads: CASSLAEQWGNNYGYTF. In nucleotides, the CDR3 is TGCGCCAGCAGCTTGGCCGAACAGTGGGGTAATAACTATGGCTACACCTTC.

In this sample, this clonotype turned up many times. The chain employs TRBV28 and TRBJ2-3; 13 nucleotides line up with TRBD2. Germline CDR1 MDHEN, CDR2 SYDVKM. V lost 5 bases to trimming and J lost 4 bases; unmatched junction nucleotides: 6. The CDR3 contains 16 residues. The DNA for the CDR3 is TGTGCCAGCAGTCAACTAGCGGGGGGGCGGGCAGATACGCAGTATTTT. It is translated as CASSQLAGGRADTQYF.

This clonotype occurred a few times. This rearrangement joins TRBV20-1 to TRBJ2-3, with 7 bases fitting TRBD1. The CDR3 length is 14 residues. CDR1 is DFQATT and CDR2 is SNEGSKA in the germline V gene (reference sequence). V gave up 3 bases and J gave up 6 bases; unmatched junction bases: 9. Here the CDR3 DNA reads TGCAGTGCTAGCGAGACAGGGAGAGGGGATACGCAGTATTTT. Its translation is CSASETGRGDTQYF.

Only a few counts were recorded for this clonotype. J is TRBJ2-1 and V is TRBV28; D not resolved. V lost 5 bases and J lost 7, with 9 bases in between. Germline-derived CDR1 and CDR2 are MDHEN and SYDVKM. This CDR3 is 12 amino acids long. CDR3 amino acids: CASSVTYNEQFF. DNA for the CDR3: TGTGCCAGCAGTGTAACTTATAATGAGCAGTTCTTC.

V is TRBV12-3 or TRBV12-4 and J is TRBJ1-2, with D unresolved. The V and J ends lost 1 base and 8 bases respectively, with 14 bases between them. This CDR3 is built from 14 residues. CDR3 coding DNA: TGTGCCAGCAGTTTAGGTCCCTCAATAGGGGGCTACACCTTC. Translating it yields CASSLGPSIGGYTF.

This clonotype was seen only a few times. One junction end disagrees with the germline gene, perhaps due to a read error. This sequence joins TRBV28 and TRBJ2-3; TRBD2 matches at 8 bases. This CDR3 region has 13 residues. Looked up from germline, CDR1 is MDHEN and CDR2 is SYDVKM. The CDR3 spells CASNRGGTDTHYF. The DNA for the CDR3 is TGTGCCAGCAACCGGGGGGGCACAGATACGCATTATTTT. The entire variable domain, with the rest obtained from reference TRBV28 and TRBJ2-3, is as follows: DVKVTQSSRYLVKRTGEKVFLECVQDMDHENMFWYRQDPGLGLRLIYFSYDVKMKEKGDIPEGYSVSREKKERFSLILESASTNQTSMYLCASNRGGTDTHYFGPGTRLTVL.

This clonotype was counted many times. The chain links TRBV9 to TRBJ2-3; D not resolved. Trimming removed 0 bases at V and 0 bases at J, with 8 bases between. This CDR3 is built from 15 residues. The germline gives CDR1 SGDLS, CDR2 YYNGEE. The DNA of the CDR3 is TGTGCCAGCAGCGTAGTAGGCAGCAGCACAGATACGCAGTATTTT. This translates into CASSVVGSSTDTQYF. Based on the CDR3 plus reference TRBV9 and TRBJ2-3, the full variable domain is DSGVTQTPKHLITATGQRVTLRCSPRSGDLSVYWYQQSLDQGLQFLIQYYNGEERAKGNILERFSAQQFPDLHSELNLSSLELGDSALYFCASSVVGSSTDTQYFGPGTRLTVL.